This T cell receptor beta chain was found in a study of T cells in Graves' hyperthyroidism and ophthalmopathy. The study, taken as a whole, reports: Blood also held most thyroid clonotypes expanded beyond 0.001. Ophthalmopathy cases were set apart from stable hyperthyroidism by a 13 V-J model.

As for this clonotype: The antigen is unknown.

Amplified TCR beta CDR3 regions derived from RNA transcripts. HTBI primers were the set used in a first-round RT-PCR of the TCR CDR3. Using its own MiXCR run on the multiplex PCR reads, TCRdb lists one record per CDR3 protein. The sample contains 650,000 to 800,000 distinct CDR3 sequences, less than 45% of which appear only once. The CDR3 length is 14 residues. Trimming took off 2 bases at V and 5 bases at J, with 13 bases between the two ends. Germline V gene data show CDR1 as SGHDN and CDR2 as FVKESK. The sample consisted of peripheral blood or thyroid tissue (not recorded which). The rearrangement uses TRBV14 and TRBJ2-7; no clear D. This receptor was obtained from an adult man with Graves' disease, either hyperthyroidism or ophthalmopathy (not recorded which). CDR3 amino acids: CASSQSQDRDEQYF. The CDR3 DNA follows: TGTGCCAGCAGCCAAAGCCAGGACCGTGACGAGCAGTACTTC.